The next 17 T cell receptor beta chains were all read from a single sample in a study of blood T cell repertoires in COVID-19. Sequencing used immunoSEQ multiplex PCR; TCRdb keeps in-frame clones, though not all of them. Here the sample spans 200,000 to 300,000 clones, about 89% being singletons. The sequencing sample was made of PBMCs or T cells enriched from blood (not recorded which). Source of these receptors: a woman under 30 who had recovered from COVID-19.

The chain combines TRBV24-1 with TRBJ2-3, with a weak D call TRBD1 (5 bases). Trimming shortened V by 3 bases and J by 0 bases, and 18 bases separated the two germline ends. Germline assignment: CDR1 KGHDR and CDR2 SFDVKD. The CDR3 has 18 amino acids. CDR3 coding DNA: TGTGCCACCAGTGATCGAATGAATCGGGCAGGGAGCACAGATACGCAGTATTTT. Translating gives CATSDRMNRAGSTDTQYF.

The genes are TRBV29-1 and TRBJ2-5; 10 nucleotides line up with TRBD1. Unmatched junction bases numbered 11, after V lost 3 bases and J lost 10 bases. Germline CDR1 is SQVTM and CDR2 is ANQGSEA. This CDR3 has 14 residues. The CDR3 loop is CSVEDRGAQVLQYF. The CDR3 bases are TGCAGCGTTGAGGACAGGGGGGCCCAAGTGCTCCAGTACTTC.

Comments on this clone: Other nucleotide sequences from this sample produce the same CDR3. This CDR3 reads CASSIAPGGNTEAFF. CDR3 nucleotides: TGTGCCAGTAGTATAGCCCCGGGGGGGAACACTGAAGCTTTCTTT. The chain combines TRBV19 with TRBJ1-1, with D possibly matching TRBD1 (5 bases). The V end was cut by 1 base, the J end by 1 base, with 10 bases between. This CDR3 contains 15 residues. Per germline, CDR1 LNHDA and CDR2 SQIVND (reference sequence).

The rearrangement uses TRBV30 and TRBJ1-2; the match to TRBD1 covers 8 bases. The J segment lost 2 bases and the V segment lost 3 bases, leaving 8 bases of the junction unmatched. The CDR3 consists of 15 residues. Germline CDR1 reads GTSNPN; CDR2 reads SVGIG (reference sequence). CDR3 region: CAWRPDREVNYGYTF. DNA of the CDR3: TGTGCCTGGAGACCGGACAGGGAAGTAAACTATGGCTACACCTTC.

The rearrangement uses TRBV4-3 and TRBJ2-7, with 7 bases lining up with TRBD2. Trimming cost V 4 bases and J 4 bases; bases outside gene matches: 10. The CDR3 is made up of 15 amino acids. In germline, CDR1 is LGHNA, CDR2 YSLEER. CDR3 in amino acids: CASSPMLIGGYEQYF. The CDR3 DNA reads TGCGCCAGCAGCCCGATGTTAATCGGGGGGTACGAGCAGTACTTC.

This clone was seen once. The genes are TRBV12-3 or TRBV12-4 and TRBJ2-5; TRBD1 is a possible D gene (6 bases). Trimming shortened V by 10 bases and J by 1 base, and 13 bases separated the two germline ends. The CDR3 spans 13 residues. Here the CDR3 DNA reads TGTGCCATCCGAGGACAGTCCCAAGAGACCCAGTACTTC. Protein sequence: CAIRGQSQETQYF.

V usage is TRBV7-2 and J usage is TRBJ2-5, with a possible D match to TRBD2 (6 bases). CDR3 length: 15 amino acids. Germline-derived CDR1 and CDR2 are SGHTA and FQGNSA. V lost 3 bases to trimming and J lost 5 bases, with 16 bases between them. As DNA, the CDR3 is TGTGCCAGCAGCTTCCTTGGGGCTAGCGTGGAGACCCAGTACTTC. Protein sequence: CASSFLGASVETQYF. Based on the CDR3 plus reference TRBV7-2 and TRBJ2-5, the full variable domain is GAGVSQSPSNKVTEKGKDVELRCDPISGHTALYWYRQSLGQGLEFLIYFQGNSAPDKSGLPSDRFSAERTGGSVSTLTIQRTQQEDSAVYLCASSFLGASVETQYFGPGTRLLVL.

J is TRBJ1-5 and V is TRBV7-8; D gene ambiguous. Trimming shortened V by 0 bases and J by 7 bases, and 7 bases separated the two germline ends. CDR1 and CDR2 (germline): SGHVS, FQNEAQ. This CDR3 comprises 13 residues. CDR3 sequence (DNA): TGTGCCAGCAGCTTAGCGGAGGGCCAGCCCCAGCATTTT. Its protein is CASSLAEGQPQHF.

The count of this clone is one. The chain is built from TRBV15 and TRBJ2-1; 8 nucleotides agree with TRBD2. The CDR3 length is 16 residues. Germline V gene data show CDR1 as LNHNV and CDR2 as YYDKDF (reference sequence). With V trimmed by 0 bases and J by 9 bases, 10 bases remained unmatched. The CDR3 DNA sequence: TGTGCCACCAGCAGAGATTTGTTTAGCGGGATAGGTGAGCAGTTCTTC. Amino acids: CATSRDLFSGIGEQFF.

The chain employs TRBV11-2 and TRBJ2-1; 10 positions match TRBD2. With 7 bases clipped from V and 4 bases from J, the junction kept 10 bases outside the gene matches. Germline V gene data show CDR1 as SGHAT and CDR2 as FQNNGV. The CDR3 is 16 amino acids. The CDR3 loop is CASISLGTSVYNEQFF. Written as DNA, the CDR3 is TGTGCCAGCATCAGCCTGGGGACTAGCGTTTACAATGAGCAGTTCTTC.

This clone was seen many times. The V call is TRBV9, the J call TRBJ2-1; 10 positions agree with TRBD2. Germline V gene lookup returns CDR1 SGDLS and CDR2 YYNGEE. V shed 0 bases and J 8 bases; nucleotides not matched to a gene: 8. The CDR3 spans 16 residues. The CDR3 DNA reads as TGTGCCAGCAGCGTAGCAATAGCGGGGGGTATCGATGAGCAGTTCTTC. It encodes CASSVAIAGGIDEQFF. Full variable domain (missing parts from reference TRBV9 and TRBJ2-1): DSGVTQTPKHLITATGQRVTLRCSPRSGDLSVYWYQQSLDQGLQFLIQYYNGEERAKGNILERFSAQQFPDLHSELNLSSLELGDSALYFCASSVAIAGGIDEQFFGPGTRLTVL.

The J gene is TRBJ2-3, the V gene TRBV4-1; D gene ambiguous. Germline loops: CDR1 MGHRA, CDR2 YSYEKL. The CDR3 is made up of 17 amino acids. V lost 3 bases to trimming and J lost 2 bases, with 18 bases between them. The CDR3 sequence: CASSQVPVLIFTDTQYF. CDR3 DNA sequence: TGCGCCAGCAGCCAGGTGCCTGTACTAATTTTCACAGATACGCAGTATTTT.

The rearrangement joins TRBV5-1 to TRBJ2-3, with TRBD2 matching 7 bases. Germline trimming cut 2 bases from V and 11 bases from J; bases unmatched to any gene: 2. Germline CDR1 and CDR2: SGHRS and YFSETQ. This CDR3 spans 11 amino acids. CDR3 sequence: CASSFGTMQYF. The CDR3 coding sequence is TGCGCCAGCAGCTTTGGGACTATGCAGTATTTT. Drawing the rest from reference TRBV5-1 and TRBJ2-3, the complete variable domain is KAGVTQTPRYLIKTRGQQVTLSCSPISGHRSVSWYQQTPGQGLQFLFEYFSETQRNKGNFPGRFSGRQFSNSRSEMNVSTLELGDSALYLCASSFGTMQYFGPGTRLTVL.

This clone appeared a single time. V and J are TRBV11-3 and TRBJ1-1, with a tentative D call TRBD1 (6 bases). The germline V gene has CDR1 SGHNT and CDR2 YENEEA. Deletions cut 5 bases from V and 1 base from J, with 14 bases between. The CDR3 is made up of 15 amino acids. CDR3 in amino acids: CASSLGGHANTEAFF. CDR3 DNA sequence: TGTGCCAGCAGCCTAGGGGGACACGCGAACACTGAAGCTTTCTTT.

The gene calls are TRBV1 and TRBJ1-6; the table assigns TRBD1, which was not confirmed against the DNA. TRBV1 represents a pseudogene. This CDR3 comprises 15 residues. CDR3 nucleotides: TGCACCAGCAGCCAAGCCCAACAGGATAATTCACCCCTCCACTTT. Translated, it gives CTSSQAQQDNSPLHF.

The V and J genes are TRBV6-1 and TRBJ1-4; unclear D gene. Looked up from germline, CDR1 is MNHNS and CDR2 is SASEGT. The ends were cut back, 2 bases at V and 0 bases at J, with 4 bases in the middle. The CDR3 covers 14 residues. DNA for the CDR3: TGTGCCAGCAGTGAATCAGCAACTAATGAAAAACTGTTTTTT. Translating it yields CASSESATNEKLFF.

This chain links TRBV7-9 with TRBJ1-2; tentative D call: TRBD1 (6 bases). Germline V gene lookup returns CDR1 SEHNR and CDR2 FQNEAQ (reference sequence). Trimming stripped 1 base from V and 1 base from J, with 16 bases between. CDR3 size: 17 residues. This CDR3 reads CASSLGGTRLNNYGYTF. In DNA, the CDR3 is TGTGCCAGCAGCTTAGGGGGGACACGGCTGAATAACTATGGCTACACCTTC.